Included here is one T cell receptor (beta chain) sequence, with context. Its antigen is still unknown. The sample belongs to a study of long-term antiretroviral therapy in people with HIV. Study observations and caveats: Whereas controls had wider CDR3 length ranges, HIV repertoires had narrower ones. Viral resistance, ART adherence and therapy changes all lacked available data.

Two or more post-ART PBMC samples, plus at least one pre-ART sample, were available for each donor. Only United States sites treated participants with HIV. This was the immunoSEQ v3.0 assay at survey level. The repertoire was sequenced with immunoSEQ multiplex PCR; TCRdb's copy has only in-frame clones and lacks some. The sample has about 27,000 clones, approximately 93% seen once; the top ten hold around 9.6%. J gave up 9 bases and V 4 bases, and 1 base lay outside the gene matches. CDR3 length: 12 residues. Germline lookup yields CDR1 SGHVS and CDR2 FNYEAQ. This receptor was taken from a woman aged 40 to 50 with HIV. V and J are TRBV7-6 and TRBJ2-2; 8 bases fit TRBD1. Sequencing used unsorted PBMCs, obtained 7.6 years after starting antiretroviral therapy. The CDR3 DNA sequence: TGTGCCAGCAGCTCAGGGGGCCGGGAGCTGTTTTTT. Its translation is CASSSGGRELFF.